These T cell receptor beta chains were read from a single sample in a study of T-cell reconstitution after alpha-beta-depleted transplantation in children. TCRdb processed the PCR reads anew with MiXCR; each CDR3 protein has one entry. The sample includes 300,000 to 400,000 distinct CDR3 sequences, 10% to 15% of them seen just once. Sequenced material: PBMCs, taken from the stem cell graft. The receptors stem from a human donor who donated a stem cell graft to a child with Fanconi anemia. The CDR3 runs from the conserved cysteine through the conserved F or W. A D gene is named only where the DNA matches it firmly. Some rows mark clone size as missing; the rest say once, few, many or name a class of expanded clone.

cdr3_length: 13; v_call: TRBV5-1; clone_size: many; d_call: -; j_call: TRBJ1-2; cdr3_aa: CASSPEGNYGYTF; cdr3_nt: TGCGCCAGCAGCCCGGAGGGTAACTATGGCTACACCTTC
cdr3_length: 15; v_call: TRBV2; clone_size: -; d_call: TRBD1; j_call: TRBJ2-1; cdr3_aa: CASSLTGTQANEQFF; cdr3_nt: TGTGCCAGCAGTTTGACAGGGACCCAGGCAAATGAGCAGTTCTTC
cdr3_length: 13; v_call: TRBV29-1; clone_size: many; d_call: -; j_call: TRBJ1-2; cdr3_aa: CSVEGREDYGYTF; cdr3_nt: TGCAGCGTTGAGGGCAGGGAGGACTATGGCTACACCTTC
cdr3_length: 14; v_call: TRBV4-2; clone_size: -; d_call: -; j_call: TRBJ1-2; cdr3_aa: CASNRIGGALGYTF; cdr3_nt: TGTGCCAGCAACCGGATTGGGGGGGCGCTTGGCTACACCTTC
cdr3_length: 15; v_call: TRBV4-3; clone_size: few; d_call: -; j_call: TRBJ1-1; cdr3_aa: CASSQDSGWATEAFF; cdr3_nt: TGCGCCAGCAGCCAAGATTCGGGGTGGGCCACTGAAGCTTTCTTT
cdr3_length: 11; v_call: TRBV10-3; clone_size: few; d_call: -; j_call: TRBJ2-3; cdr3_aa: CAISVDGTQYF; cdr3_nt: TGTGCCATCAGTGTTGACGGTACGCAGTATTTT
cdr3_length: 15; v_call: TRBV7-2; clone_size: many; d_call: -; j_call: TRBJ2-5; cdr3_aa: CASSFLIAAHGTQYF; cdr3_nt: TGTGCCAGCAGCTTCCTCATAGCGGCCCATGGGACCCAGTACTTC
cdr3_length: 12; v_call: TRBV10-3; clone_size: many; d_call: -; j_call: TRBJ1-1; cdr3_aa: CAISGQGEQAFF; cdr3_nt: TGTGCCATCAGTGGCCAAGGAGAGCAAGCTTTCTTT
cdr3_length: 15; v_call: TRBV12-3/TRBV12-4; clone_size: few; d_call: TRBD1; j_call: TRBJ1-6; cdr3_aa: CASSAWDRGNSPLHF; cdr3_nt: TGTGCCAGCAGTGCCTGGGACAGGGGTAATTCACCCCTCCACTTT
cdr3_length: 15; v_call: TRBV7-8; clone_size: -; d_call: -; j_call: TRBJ2-2; cdr3_aa: CASSLDSFNTGELFF; cdr3_nt: TGTGCCAGCAGCTTAGATAGTTTTAACACCGGGGAGCTGTTTTTT
cdr3_length: 15; v_call: TRBV5-4; clone_size: -; d_call: TRBD2; j_call: TRBJ2-1; cdr3_aa: CASSIQRGAYNEQFF; cdr3_nt: TGTGCCAGCAGCATCCAGCGGGGGGCATACAATGAGCAGTTCTTC
cdr3_length: 15; v_call: TRBV15; clone_size: -; d_call: -; j_call: TRBJ1-1; cdr3_aa: CATSSGARRETEAFF; cdr3_nt: TGTGCCACCAGCTCGGGGGCACGCCGCGAGACTGAAGCTTTCTTT
cdr3_length: 15; v_call: TRBV6-5; clone_size: many; d_call: -; j_call: TRBJ1-1; cdr3_aa: CATNGRDRLNTEAFF; cdr3_nt: TGTGCCACCAACGGCAGAGACAGGCTGAACACTGAAGCTTTCTTT
cdr3_length: 15; v_call: TRBV9; clone_size: few; d_call: TRBD2; j_call: TRBJ2-1; cdr3_aa: CASSVGTSGYNEQFF; cdr3_nt: TGTGCCAGCAGCGTCGGGACTAGCGGATACAATGAGCAGTTCTTC
cdr3_length: 13; v_call: TRBV4-3; clone_size: -; d_call: -; j_call: TRBJ2-1; cdr3_aa: CASSQGIYNEQFF; cdr3_nt: TGCGCCAGCAGCCAAGGGATTTACAATGAGCAGTTCTTC
cdr3_length: 12; v_call: TRBV29-1; clone_size: many; d_call: -; j_call: TRBJ2-3; cdr3_aa: CSVDETADTQYF; cdr3_nt: TGCAGCGTTGACGAGACCGCAGATACGCAGTATTTT
cdr3_length: 15; v_call: TRBV2; clone_size: few; d_call: TRBD1; j_call: TRBJ1-5; cdr3_aa: CASSPGTASNQPQHF; cdr3_nt: TGTGCCAGCAGCCCCGGGACAGCCAGTAATCAGCCCCAGCATTTT
cdr3_length: 14; v_call: TRBV7-8; clone_size: -; d_call: -; j_call: TRBJ1-2; cdr3_aa: CASSHTSWAAGYTF; cdr3_nt: TGTGCCAGCAGTCACACAAGCTGGGCAGCCGGCTACACCTTC
cdr3_length: 15; v_call: TRBV7-6; clone_size: -; d_call: -; j_call: TRBJ2-1; cdr3_aa: CASSDVRGPYHEQFF; cdr3_nt: TGTGCCAGCAGCGACGTTAGGGGTCCATACCATGAGCAGTTCTTC
cdr3_length: 18; v_call: TRBV9; clone_size: few; d_call: TRBD1; j_call: TRBJ1-4; cdr3_aa: CASSVGPGTGSVREKLFF; cdr3_nt: TGTGCCAGCAGCGTAGGGCCCGGGACAGGGAGCGTACGTGAAAAACTGTTTTTT
cdr3_length: 16; v_call: TRBV6-5; clone_size: few; d_call: TRBD1; j_call: TRBJ2-5; cdr3_aa: CASSSTGTGGLETQYF; cdr3_nt: TGTGCCAGCAGTTCAACCGGGACAGGGGGTCTCGAGACCCAGTACTTC
cdr3_length: 15; v_call: TRBV12-3/TRBV12-4; clone_size: many; d_call: -; j_call: TRBJ2-2; cdr3_aa: CASSSYTPNTGELFF; cdr3_nt: TGTGCCAGCAGTTCCTACACCCCGAACACCGGGGAGCTGTTTTTT
cdr3_length: 15; v_call: TRBV7-2; clone_size: -; d_call: TRBD2; j_call: TRBJ2-1; cdr3_aa: CASSLGSGDYNEQFF; cdr3_nt: TGTGCCAGCAGCTTAGGGAGCGGGGACTACAATGAGCAGTTCTTC
cdr3_length: 14; v_call: TRBV29-1; clone_size: -; d_call: -; j_call: TRBJ2-1; cdr3_aa: CSVARGGGTGEQFF; cdr3_nt: TGCAGCGTTGCCCGTGGGGGCGGTACAGGTGAGCAGTTCTTC
cdr3_length: 15; v_call: TRBV4-3; clone_size: -; d_call: -; j_call: TRBJ1-1; cdr3_aa: CASSPRLQGNTEAFF; cdr3_nt: TGCGCCAGCAGCCCCCGCCTACAGGGAAACACTGAAGCTTTCTTT
cdr3_length: 15; v_call: TRBV29-1; clone_size: many; d_call: -; j_call: TRBJ2-7; cdr3_aa: CSVEDPKPGSYEQYF; cdr3_nt: TGCAGCGTTGAAGATCCCAAGCCAGGGTCCTACGAGCAGTACTTC